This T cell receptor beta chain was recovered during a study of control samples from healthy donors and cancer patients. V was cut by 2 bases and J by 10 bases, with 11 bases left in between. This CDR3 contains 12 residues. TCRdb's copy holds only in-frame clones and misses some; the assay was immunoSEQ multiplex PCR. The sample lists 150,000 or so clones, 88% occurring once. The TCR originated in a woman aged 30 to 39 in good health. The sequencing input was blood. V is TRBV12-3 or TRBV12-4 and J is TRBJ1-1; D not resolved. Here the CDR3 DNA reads TGTGCCAGCAGTTTAAAAGGAATCGGAGCTTTCTTT. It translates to CASSLKGIGAFF.